The source of this T cell receptor beta chain is a study of shared clonotypes between healthy human individuals. Study observations and caveats: Naive subsets generally exceeded memory subsets in estimated richness.

A word on this clone: Antigen specificity is unknown.

Evenly divided among several immunoSEQ plates was the genomic DNA of each subset. Method: immunoSEQ multiplex PCR; TCRdb's copy keeps in-frame clones and lacks some. The data hold fewer than 1.6 million clones, with around 98.5% observed a single time. The CDR3 consists of 14 residues. V shed 6 bases and J 4 bases; nucleotides not matched to a gene: 5. Germline assignment: CDR1 SGHRS and CDR2 YFSETQ. The source of this sequence is a man aged 30 to 39 in good health. Sequenced sample: naive CD4+ T cells sorted from blood. Subset defined: CD45RA+ positively selected. The chain carries TRBV5-1 and TRBJ1-4; TRBD1 matches at 8 bases. The CDR3 DNA reads TGCGCCAGCAACGCAGGGGGCCGTAATGAAAAACTGTTTTTT. It translates to CASNAGGRNEKLFF.